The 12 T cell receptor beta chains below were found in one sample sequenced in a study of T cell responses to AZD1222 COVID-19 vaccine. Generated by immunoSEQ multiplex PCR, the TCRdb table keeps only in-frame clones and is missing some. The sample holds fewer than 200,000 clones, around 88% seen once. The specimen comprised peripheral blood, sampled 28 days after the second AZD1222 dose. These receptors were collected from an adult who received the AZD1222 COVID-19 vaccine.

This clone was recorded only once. The CDR3 loop is CASSSLAGAFYEQYF. In nucleotides, the CDR3 is TGTGCCAGCAGCTCACTAGCGGGGGCATTCTACGAGCAGTACTTC. The chain joins TRBV11-2 to TRBJ2-7, with TRBD2 identical over 11 bases. Germline V lookup: CDR1 SGHAT, CDR2 FQNNGV. This CDR3 spans 15 amino acids. The V and J ends lost 4 bases and 3 bases, in that order; junction bases with no gene match: 5.

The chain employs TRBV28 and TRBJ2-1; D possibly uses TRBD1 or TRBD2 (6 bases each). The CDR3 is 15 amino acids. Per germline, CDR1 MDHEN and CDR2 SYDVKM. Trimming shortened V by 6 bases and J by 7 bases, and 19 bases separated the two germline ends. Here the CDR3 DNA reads TGTGCCAGCAGCCCGACAGGTTGGGCGGGGAATGAGCAGTTCTTC. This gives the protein CASSPTGWAGNEQFF.

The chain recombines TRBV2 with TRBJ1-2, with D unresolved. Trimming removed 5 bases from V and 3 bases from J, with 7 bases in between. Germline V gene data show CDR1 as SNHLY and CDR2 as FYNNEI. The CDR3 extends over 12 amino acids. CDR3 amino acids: CASSYSDYGYTF. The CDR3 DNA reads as TGTGCCAGCAGTTACAGTGACTATGGCTACACCTTC.

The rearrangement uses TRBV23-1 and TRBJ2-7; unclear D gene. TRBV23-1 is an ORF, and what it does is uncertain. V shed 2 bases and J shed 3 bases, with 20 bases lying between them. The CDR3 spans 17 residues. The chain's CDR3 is CASSQPPYVGASYEQYF. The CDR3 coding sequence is TGCGCCAGCAGTCAACCCCCTTATGTGGGCGCGAGCTACGAGCAGTACTTC.

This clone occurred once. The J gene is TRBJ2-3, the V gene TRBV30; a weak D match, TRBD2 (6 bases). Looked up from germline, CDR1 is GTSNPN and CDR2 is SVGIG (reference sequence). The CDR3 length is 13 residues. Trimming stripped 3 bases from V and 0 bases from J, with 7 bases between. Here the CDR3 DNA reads TGTGCCTGGAGGGCGGGGAGCACAGATACGCAGTATTTT. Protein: CAWRAGSTDTQYF.

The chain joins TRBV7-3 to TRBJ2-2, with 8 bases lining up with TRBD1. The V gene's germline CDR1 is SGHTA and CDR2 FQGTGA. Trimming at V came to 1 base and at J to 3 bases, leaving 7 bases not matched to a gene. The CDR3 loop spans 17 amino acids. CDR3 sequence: CASSLNSQGAYTGELFF. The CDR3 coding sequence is TGTGCCAGCAGCTTAAATAGTCAGGGGGCATACACCGGGGAGCTGTTTTTT. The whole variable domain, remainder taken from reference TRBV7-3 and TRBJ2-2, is GAGVSQTPSNKVTEKGKYVELRCDPISGHTALYWYRQSLGQGPEFLIYFQGTGAADDSGLPNDRFFAVRPEGSVSTLKIQRTERGDSAVYLCASSLNSQGAYTGELFFGEGSRLTVL.

This CDR3 is CASSPIGQDKAFF. The CDR3 DNA reads TGTGCCAGCAGCCCGATTGGGCAGGACAAAGCTTTCTTT. The rearrangement joins TRBV7-9 to TRBJ1-1, with a tentative D call TRBD1 (5 bases). Trimming removed 5 bases at V and 9 bases at J, with 16 bases between. The germline V gene has CDR1 SEHNR and CDR2 FQNEAQ (reference sequence). The CDR3 is 13 amino acids.

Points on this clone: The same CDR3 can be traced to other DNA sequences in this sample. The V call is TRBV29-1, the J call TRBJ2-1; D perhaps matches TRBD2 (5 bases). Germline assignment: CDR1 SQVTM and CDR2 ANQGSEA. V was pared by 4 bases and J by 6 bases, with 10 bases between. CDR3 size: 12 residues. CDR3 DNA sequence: TGCAGCGTTGGAGGAGGCAGCAATGAGCAGTTCTTC. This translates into CSVGGGSNEQFF.

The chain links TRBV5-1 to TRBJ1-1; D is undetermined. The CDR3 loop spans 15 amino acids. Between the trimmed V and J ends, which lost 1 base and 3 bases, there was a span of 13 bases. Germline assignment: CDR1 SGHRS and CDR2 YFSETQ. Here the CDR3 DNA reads TGCGCCAGCAGCTTGAAGGCGGGGTTGGACACTGAAGCTTTCTTT. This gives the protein CASSLKAGLDTEAFF.

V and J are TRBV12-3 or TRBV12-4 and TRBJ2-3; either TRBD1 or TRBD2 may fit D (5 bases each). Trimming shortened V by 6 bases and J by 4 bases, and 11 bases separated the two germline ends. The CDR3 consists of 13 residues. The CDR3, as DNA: TGTGCCAGCAGCTCCCGGGGCTCAGATACGCAGTATTTT. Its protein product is CASSSRGSDTQYF.

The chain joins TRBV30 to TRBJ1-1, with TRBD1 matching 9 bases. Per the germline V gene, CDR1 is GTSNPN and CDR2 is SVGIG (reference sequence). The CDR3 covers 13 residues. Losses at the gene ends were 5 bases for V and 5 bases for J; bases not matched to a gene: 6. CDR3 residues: CAWDRGAVTEAFF. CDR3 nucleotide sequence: TGTGCCTGGGACAGGGGGGCGGTAACTGAAGCTTTCTTT.

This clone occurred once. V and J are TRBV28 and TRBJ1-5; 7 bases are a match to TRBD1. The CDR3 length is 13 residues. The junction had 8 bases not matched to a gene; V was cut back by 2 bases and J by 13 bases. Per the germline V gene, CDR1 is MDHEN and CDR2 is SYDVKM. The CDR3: CASSLPGQAVQHF. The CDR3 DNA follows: TGTGCCAGCAGTTTACCCGGACAGGCCGTTCAGCATTTT.